Following are 19 T cell receptor beta chains from one sample sequenced in a study of T cell responses to AZD1222 COVID-19 vaccine. Assay used: immunoSEQ multiplex PCR; TCRdb lists only in-frame clones, some missing. The sample carries some 94,000 clones, 85% to 95% recorded once. Sequenced material: peripheral blood, taken on day 0 of AZD1222 vaccination. These receptors all stem from an adult in good health.

The chain couples TRBV7-8 to TRBJ1-1, with D tentatively TRBD1 (5 bases). The V end was cut by 1 base, the J end by 1 base, with 7 bases between. This CDR3 contains 14 residues. Per germline, CDR1 SGHVS and CDR2 FQNEAQ. The CDR3 sequence: CASSLVGGNTEAFF. CDR3 coding DNA: TGTGCCAGCAGCTTAGTCGGGGGGAACACTGAAGCTTTCTTT.

V and J are TRBV29-1 and TRBJ2-1, with 10 bases fitting TRBD2. V gave up 6 bases and J gave up 7 bases; unmatched junction bases: 6. In germline, CDR1 is SQVTM, CDR2 ANQGSEA. This CDR3 comprises 13 residues. CDR3 bases: TGCAGCGTCAACGGACTAGCGGTTAATGAGCAGTTCTTC. Amino acid sequence: CSVNGLAVNEQFF.

The genes are TRBV18 and TRBJ2-2; D uncertain. The CDR3 covers 15 residues. Germline CDR1 and CDR2: KGHSH and LQKENI. The V end was cut by 3 bases, the J end by 0 bases, with 8 bases between. The DNA of the CDR3 is TGTGCCAGCTCACCCCCGGTATCGAACACCGGGGAGCTGTTTTTT. It encodes CASSPPVSNTGELFF.

CDR3 sequence: CASSLNGLSSYNSPLHF. The CDR3 DNA follows: TGTGCCAGCAGCTTAAACGGACTCAGCTCCTATAATTCACCCCTCCACTTT. The chain has TRBV7-8 and TRBJ1-6; unclear D gene. The CDR3 has 17 residues. The ends were cut back, 2 bases at V and 0 bases at J, with 11 bases in the middle. The germline gives CDR1 SGHVS, CDR2 FQNEAQ.

This clone has a single count. The V and J genes are TRBV9 and TRBJ2-3; 7 bases match TRBD2. CDR3 length equals 13 residues. Germline CDR1 reads SGDLS; CDR2 reads YYNGEE. V lost 0 bases, J lost 8 bases, and 3 bases stayed unmatched. The CDR3 DNA follows: TGTGCCAGCAGCGTAGGACTAGCCCCTACGCAGTATTTT. Protein: CASSVGLAPTQYF.

There are a few counts of this clone. The rearrangement links TRBV2 to TRBJ2-5; D may be TRBD1 (8 bases). The CDR3 length is 12 residues. Germline V gives CDR1 SNHLY, CDR2 FYNNEI. V lost 8 bases and J lost 5, with 12 bases in between. CDR3 residues: CASLQGGETQYF. CDR3 in DNA: TGTGCCAGCTTACAGGGGGGGGAGACCCAGTACTTC.

The gene calls are TRBV18 and TRBJ2-7; D remains ambiguous. Germline V gene sequence: CDR1 KGHSH, CDR2 LQKENI. This CDR3 contains 12 residues. V was pared by 3 bases and J by 3 bases, with 6 bases between. For the CDR3, the DNA is TGTGCCAGCTCACCCCAGAACTACGAGCAGTACTTC. Translating it yields CASSPQNYEQYF.

The chain recombines TRBV10-3 with TRBJ1-1; D possibly corresponds to TRBD1 (5 bases). CDR3 length: 13 residues. Trimming removed 6 bases from V and 5 bases from J, with 13 bases in between. The germline V gene has CDR1 ENHRY and CDR2 SYGVKD. DNA for the CDR3: TGTGCCATCAGGTTCCGGGGCAAGACTGAAGCTTTCTTT. This gives the protein CAIRFRGKTEAFF.

The rearrangement joins TRBV6-4 to TRBJ1-2; no clear D. Trimming took 3 bases from V and 7 from J, leaving 12 bases between them. The CDR3 has 13 residues. The V gene's germline CDR1 is MRHNA and CDR2 SNTAGT. The CDR3 region has the DNA TGTGCCAGCAGTGATCCCAATGGAGGTGGCTACACCTTC. Protein product: CASSDPNGGGYTF.

The chain couples TRBV29-1 to TRBJ2-7; the match to TRBD2 covers 10 bases. V shed 7 bases and J 3 bases; nucleotides not matched to a gene: 6. Germline CDR1 reads SQVTM; CDR2 reads ANQGSEA. This CDR3 comprises 13 residues. The CDR3 is CSASSGRGYEQYF. CDR3 sequence (DNA): TGCAGCGCGAGCAGCGGGAGGGGCTACGAGCAGTACTTC.

The V and J genes are TRBV7-8 and TRBJ2-7; D ambiguous. Germline lookup yields CDR1 SGHVS and CDR2 FQNEAQ. V gave up 2 bases and J gave up 3 bases, with 11 bases separating them. The CDR3 covers 14 residues. Here the CDR3 reads CASSLYGSSYEQYF. The CDR3 coding sequence is TGTGCCAGCAGCTTATATGGCAGCAGCTACGAGCAGTACTTC.

This chain links TRBV5-4 with TRBJ2-5; tentatively, D is TRBD1 or TRBD2 (5 bases each). Germline CDR1 reads SGHNT; CDR2 reads YYREEE (reference sequence). Trimming took 1 base from V and 1 from J, leaving 11 bases between them. The CDR3 has 15 residues. The DNA of the CDR3 is TGTGCCAGCAGCTTGACAGGAGGATTCCAAGAGACCCAGTACTTC. It is translated as CASSLTGGFQETQYF.

This chain connects TRBV5-4 to TRBJ2-2; maybe TRBD2 (5 bases). Trimming removed 4 bases from V and 1 base from J, with 11 bases in between. CDR3 length: 15 residues. In germline, CDR1 is SGHNT, CDR2 YYREEE (reference sequence). For the CDR3, the DNA is TGTGCCAGCAGCCCAGGACTCCTGAACACCGGGGAGCTGTTTTTT. Protein: CASSPGLLNTGELFF.

CDR3 sequence (DNA): TGTGCCAGCAGCCTCGGCTTGGATAGGGGGGAGCAGTACTTC. Amino acids: CASSLGLDRGEQYF. The genes are TRBV27 and TRBJ2-7; tentative D call: TRBD1 (6 bases). Germline CDR1 reads MNHEY; CDR2 reads SMNVEV (reference sequence). There are 14 residues in the CDR3. V was cut by 6 bases and J by 7 bases, with 19 bases left in between.

This clone was picked up a small number of times. The chain recombines TRBV6-1 with TRBJ1-3, with no clear D. Germline CDR1 reads MNHNS; CDR2 reads SASEGT. The CDR3 contains 16 residues. V shed 0 bases and J shed 0 bases, with 9 bases lying between them. The CDR3 reads CASSEASGTSGNTIYF. CDR3 in DNA: TGTGCCAGCAGTGAAGCAAGCGGCACCTCTGGAAACACCATATATTTT.

The V and J genes are TRBV5-1 and TRBJ2-2, with 8 positions matching TRBD1. V was clipped by 5 bases and J by 0 bases; unmatched bases: 9. This CDR3 is 17 amino acids long. Per the germline V gene, CDR1 is SGHRS and CDR2 is YFSETQ. The CDR3 region has the DNA TGCGCCAGCAGGACAATTCCGGGACAGGCGAACACCGGGGAGCTGTTTTTT. It specifies CASRTIPGQANTGELFF.

This clone appeared a few times. The V gene is TRBV20-1, the J gene TRBJ2-7, with 7 nucleotides matching TRBD2. There are 14 residues in the CDR3. Looked up from germline, CDR1 is DFQATT and CDR2 is SNEGSKA (reference sequence). V was pared by 3 bases and J by 1 base, with 6 bases of the junction left unmatched. Here the CDR3 DNA reads TGCAGTGCTAGTAGCGCGGGAGAATCCTACGAGCAGTACTTC. Residues: CSASSAGESYEQYF.

This CDR3 reads CATTGGTNEKLFF. For the CDR3, the DNA is TGTGCCACCACGGGGGGAACTAATGAAAAACTGTTTTTT. The chain joins TRBV10-3 to TRBJ1-4, with D perhaps matching TRBD1 (5 bases). Trimming took off 10 bases at V and 1 base at J, with 10 bases between the two ends. The CDR3 length is 13 residues. In germline, CDR1 is ENHRY, CDR2 SYGVKD.

This sequence joins TRBV6-5 and TRBJ2-1; 7 positions match TRBD2. V trimming: 7 bases; J trimming: 7 bases; junction bases outside the gene matches: 13. This CDR3 is 15 amino acids long. CDR1 and CDR2 from the germline V gene are MNHEY and SVGAGI. Here the CDR3 DNA reads TGTGCCAGCAACCAAGCGGGGTTTCCTGTGAATGAGCAGTTCTTC. Its translation is CASNQAGFPVNEQFF.